The sequence of this T cell receptor (beta chain) was determined in a study of shared clonotypes between healthy human individuals. CDR3 length: 13 residues. V lost 7 bases and J lost 5; bases outside the gene matches: 5. The germline CDR1 and CDR2 sequences are MNHEY and SMNVEV (reference sequence). This clone has just a few counts. Its cognate antigen is unknown. Regarding the study as a whole: Collection of samples was limited to blood; tissue repertoires likely differ.

Deep-level assay runs were performed. Evenly divided among several immunoSEQ plates was the genomic DNA of each subset. In the original analysis: ImmunoSEQ output lacked quality scores and full-length reads, limiting matched filtering. Sequenced by immunoSEQ multiplex PCR; TCRdb stores in-frame clones only, minus some. The V and J calls and the clone size are those of that table, but D and trimming were determined from the DNA. The sample lists 520,000 or so clones, around 74% occurring once. The chain recombines TRBV27 with TRBJ1-2; 9 nucleotides agree with TRBD1. Specimen: PBMCs. The receptor comes from a middle-aged woman in good health. Some clones in this sample may be carry-over from other donors' samples. The CDR3 region is CASKTGGGYGYTF. Here the CDR3 DNA reads TGTGCCAGCAAAACAGGGGGCGGATATGGCTACACCTTC.